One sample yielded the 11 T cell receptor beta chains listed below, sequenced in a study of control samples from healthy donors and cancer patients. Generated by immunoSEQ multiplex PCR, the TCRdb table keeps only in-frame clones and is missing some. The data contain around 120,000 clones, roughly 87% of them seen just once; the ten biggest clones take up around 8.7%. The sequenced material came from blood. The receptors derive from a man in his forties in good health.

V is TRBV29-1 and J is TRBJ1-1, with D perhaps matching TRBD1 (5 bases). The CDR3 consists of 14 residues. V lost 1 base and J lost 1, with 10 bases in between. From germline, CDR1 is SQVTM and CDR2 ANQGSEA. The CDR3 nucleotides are TGCAGCGTTGAAGGGGTGGGGCAGAACACTGAAGCTTTCTTT. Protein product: CSVEGVGQNTEAFF. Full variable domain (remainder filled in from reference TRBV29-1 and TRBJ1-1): SAVISQKPSRDICQRGTSLTIQCQVDSQVTMMFWYRQQPGQSLTLIATANQGSEATYESGFVIDKFPISRPNLTFSTLTVSNMSPEDSSIYLCSVEGVGQNTEAFFGQGTRLTVV.

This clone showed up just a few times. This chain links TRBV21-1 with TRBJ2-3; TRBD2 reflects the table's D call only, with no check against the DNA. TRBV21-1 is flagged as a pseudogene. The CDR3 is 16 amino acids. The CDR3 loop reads CASSKWPAGSTDTQYF. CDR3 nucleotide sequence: TGTGCCAGCAGCAAATGGCCAGCGGGGAGCACAGATACGCAGTATTTT.

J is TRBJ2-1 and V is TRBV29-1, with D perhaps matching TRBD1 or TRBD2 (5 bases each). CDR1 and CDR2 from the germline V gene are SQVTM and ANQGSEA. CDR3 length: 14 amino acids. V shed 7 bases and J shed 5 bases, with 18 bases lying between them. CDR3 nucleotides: TGCAGCGCTGTGTGGGGGTTCGGCAACAATGAGCAGTTCTTC. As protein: CSAVWGFGNNEQFF.

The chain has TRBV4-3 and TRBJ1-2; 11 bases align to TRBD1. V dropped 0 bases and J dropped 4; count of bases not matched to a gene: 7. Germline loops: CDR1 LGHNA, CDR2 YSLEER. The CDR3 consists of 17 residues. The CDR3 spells CASSQDKDRGLRYGYTF. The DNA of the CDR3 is TGCGCCAGCAGCCAAGATAAGGACAGGGGGCTACGCTATGGCTACACCTTC.

CDR3 sequence: CASRERTGRSTDTQYF. DNA for the CDR3: TGTGCCAGCAGGGAAAGGACAGGGAGAAGCACAGATACGCAGTATTTT. V and J are TRBV7-6 and TRBJ2-3, with 8 bases identical to TRBD1. The CDR3 runs to 16 residues. V trimming: 6 bases; J trimming: 0 bases; junction bases outside the gene matches: 8. The V gene's germline CDR1 is SGHVS and CDR2 FNYEAQ.

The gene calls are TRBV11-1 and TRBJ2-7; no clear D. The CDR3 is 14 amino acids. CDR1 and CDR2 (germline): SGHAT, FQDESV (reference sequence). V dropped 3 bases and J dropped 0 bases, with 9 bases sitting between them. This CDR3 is CASSFLEVSYEQYF. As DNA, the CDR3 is TGTGCCAGCAGCTTCCTAGAGGTCTCCTACGAGCAGTACTTC.

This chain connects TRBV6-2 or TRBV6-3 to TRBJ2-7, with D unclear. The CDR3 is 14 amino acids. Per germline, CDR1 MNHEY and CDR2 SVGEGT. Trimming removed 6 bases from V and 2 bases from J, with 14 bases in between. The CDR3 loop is CASRYPARAYEQYF. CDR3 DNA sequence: TGTGCCAGCAGATACCCCGCTAGGGCCTACGAGCAGTACTTC.

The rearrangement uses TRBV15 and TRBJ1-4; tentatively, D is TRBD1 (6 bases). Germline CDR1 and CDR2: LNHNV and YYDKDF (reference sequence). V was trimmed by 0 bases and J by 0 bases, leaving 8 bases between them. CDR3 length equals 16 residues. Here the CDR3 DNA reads TGTGCCACCAGCAGAGAACAGGGTGCAACTAATGAAAAACTGTTTTTT. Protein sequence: CATSREQGATNEKLFF.

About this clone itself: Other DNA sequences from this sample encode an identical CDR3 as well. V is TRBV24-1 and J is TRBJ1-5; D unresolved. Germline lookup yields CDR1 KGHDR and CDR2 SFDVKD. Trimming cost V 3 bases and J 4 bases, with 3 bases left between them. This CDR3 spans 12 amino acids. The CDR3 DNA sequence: TGTGCCACCAGTGATCCGAATCAGCCCCAGCATTTT. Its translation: CATSDPNQPQHF.

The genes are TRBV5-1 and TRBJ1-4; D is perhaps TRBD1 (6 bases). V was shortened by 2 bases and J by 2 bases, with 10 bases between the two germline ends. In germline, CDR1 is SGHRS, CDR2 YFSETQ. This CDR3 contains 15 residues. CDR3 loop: CASSLQGRTNEKLFF. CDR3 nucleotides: TGCGCCAGCAGCTTACAGGGAAGGACTAATGAAAAACTGTTTTTT.

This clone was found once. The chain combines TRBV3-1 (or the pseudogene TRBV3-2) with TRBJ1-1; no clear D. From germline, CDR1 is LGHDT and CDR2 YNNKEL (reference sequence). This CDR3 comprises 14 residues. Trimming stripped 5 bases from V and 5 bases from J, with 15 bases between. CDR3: CASSTFYAGTEAFF. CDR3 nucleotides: TGTGCCAGCAGCACCTTTTATGCAGGAACTGAAGCTTTCTTT.